Each of the 23 T cell receptor beta chains below was sequenced from the same sample in a study of cytomegalovirus exposure and HLA in healthy donors. Vbeta (60) and Jbeta (13) primers were used in the PCR. Profiled with immunoSEQ multiplex PCR; TCRdb holds only in-frame clones, not every one. The repertoire includes about 160,000 clones, 70% to 90% of them detected once, and around 6.7% sits in the top ten. The sample was PBMCs. Receptor source: a woman aged 25-40 years in good health and CMV-seropositive.

The sample holds one count of this clone. The V and J genes are TRBV7-8 and TRBJ1-3, with a possible D match to TRBD1 (5 bases). This CDR3 is built from 18 residues. Germline lookup yields CDR1 SGHVS and CDR2 FQNEAQ. The V gene lost 6 bases and the J gene lost 0 bases, with 21 bases spanning the gap. The CDR3 nucleotides are TGTGCCAGCAGTTTCGGACCCCAACAGGATTTCTCTGGAAACACCATATATTTT. Translating gives CASSFGPQQDFSGNTIYF.

This rearrangement joins TRBV27 to TRBJ2-1; 9 bases match TRBD2. The CDR3 is 14 residues long. V trimming: 3 bases; J trimming: 8 bases; junction bases outside the gene matches: 5. CDR1 MNHEY and CDR2 SMNVEV come from the germline V gene (reference sequence). The CDR3 DNA reads TGTGCCAGCAGTTTTCGCGGGGGGGCCTATGAGCAGTTCTTC. Residues: CASSFRGGAYEQFF.

The genes are TRBV13 and TRBJ2-7; 10 nucleotides agree with TRBD2. Germline V CDR1 and CDR2: PRHDT, FYEKMQ (reference sequence). The J segment lost 6 bases and the V segment lost 5 bases, leaving 13 bases of the junction unmatched. This CDR3 contains 16 residues. In DNA form, the CDR3 reads TGTGCCAGCAGCCCCACCGGGACTAGCGACTGGGCCGAGCAGTACTTC. This gives the protein CASSPTGTSDWAEQYF.

The chain employs TRBV4-1 and TRBJ1-2; D gene uncertain. This CDR3 spans 15 amino acids. Germline CDR1 is MGHRA and CDR2 is YSYEKL. V lost 2 bases to trimming and J lost 8 bases, with 18 bases between them. The CDR3 DNA reads TGCGCCAGCAGCCAACCCAAGGTGGCAGACTGGGGCTACACCTTC. Amino acid sequence: CASSQPKVADWGYTF.

This clone was observed a few times. A junction end diverges from the germline sequence, so it may reflect a read error. This chain joins TRBV7-9 and TRBJ2-7; 7 bases fit TRBD1. Per the germline V gene, CDR1 is SEHNR and CDR2 is FQNEAQ (reference sequence). CDR3 length: 14 amino acids. The CDR3, as DNA: TGTTCCAGCAGCTTCGGGACAGCCTCCTACGAGCAGTACTTC. Protein: CSSSFGTASYEQYF.

This rearrangement joins TRBV5-1 to TRBJ2-3, with a tentative D call TRBD2 (5 bases). V was shortened by 2 bases and J by 2 bases, with 12 bases between the two germline ends. Germline V CDR1 and CDR2: SGHRS, YFSETQ. The CDR3 is 15 residues long. CDR3: CASSLGRGITDTQYF. Here the CDR3 DNA reads TGCGCCAGCAGCTTAGGTCGGGGAATCACAGATACGCAGTATTTT.

The rearrangement joins TRBV30 to TRBJ2-5; 10 nucleotides align to TRBD1. Germline CDR1 is GTSNPN and CDR2 is SVGIG (reference sequence). With 4 bases clipped from V and 2 bases from J, the junction kept 7 bases outside the gene matches. The CDR3 runs to 15 residues. The CDR3 DNA is TGTGCCTGGAAAATGACAGGGGGCGGACAAGAGACCCAGTACTTC. The encoded protein is CAWKMTGGGQETQYF.

The chain links TRBV7-2 to TRBJ2-1; 7 bases align to TRBD2. The germline V gene encodes CDR1 SGHTA and CDR2 FQGNSA. This CDR3 comprises 13 residues. The junction had 4 bases not matched to a gene; V was cut back by 8 bases and J by 3 bases. The chain's CDR3 is CASDERGYNEQFF. The DNA for the CDR3 is TGTGCCAGCGACGAGCGGGGCTACAATGAGCAGTTCTTC.

The chain links TRBV2 to TRBJ2-6; D is possibly TRBD1 (6 bases). CDR3 length equals 14 residues. Germline lookup yields CDR1 SNHLY and CDR2 FYNNEI. Trimming pared 9 bases from V and 2 bases from J, leaving 11 bases between. CDR3 in amino acids: CASQDSTGANVLTF. The CDR3 nucleotides are TGTGCCAGTCAGGACAGTACTGGGGCCAACGTCCTGACTTTC.

The rearrangement links TRBV7-7 to TRBJ2-1; D is unclear. V gave up 5 bases and J gave up 1 base, with 12 bases separating them. There are 15 residues in the CDR3. In germline, CDR1 is SSHAT, CDR2 FNYEAQ (reference sequence). CDR3 DNA sequence: TGTGCCAGCAGCCGCGATACAGTTTCCTACAATGAGCAGTTCTTC. Protein sequence: CASSRDTVSYNEQFF.

This clone was detected once. The V and J genes are TRBV15 and TRBJ1-1; 8 nucleotides match TRBD1. The germline CDR1 and CDR2 sequences are LNHNV and YYDKDF (reference sequence). CDR3 size: 13 residues. After removal of 3 bases from V and 4 bases from J, the junction contained 1 base not matched to a gene. For the CDR3, the DNA is TGTGCCACCAGCAGGACAGGGGCCACTGAAGCTTTCTTT. Encoded protein: CATSRTGATEAFF.

The gene calls are TRBV2 and TRBJ1-1, with D unclear. Per the germline V gene, CDR1 is SNHLY and CDR2 is FYNNEI. The CDR3 totals 17 residues. The germline V and J ends were trimmed by 5 bases and 1 base, with 20 bases remaining between them. This CDR3 is CASSSTDGLWGNTEAFF. The CDR3, as DNA: TGTGCCAGCAGTTCGACGGACGGACTATGGGGGAACACTGAAGCTTTCTTT.

The chain couples TRBV5-1 to TRBJ2-2; 8 positions agree with TRBD1. V lost 7 bases, J lost 3 bases, and 8 bases stayed unmatched. This CDR3 contains 15 residues. Germline-derived CDR1 and CDR2 are SGHRS and YFSETQ. For the CDR3, the DNA is TGCGCCAGCCGGACAGGGCAGGTTTACACCGGGGAGCTGTTTTTT. It encodes CASRTGQVYTGELFF.

This chain uses TRBV19 with TRBJ1-5; 7 nucleotides align to TRBD1. V lost 5 bases and J lost 1; bases outside the gene matches: 11. The germline V gene has CDR1 LNHDA and CDR2 SQIVND (reference sequence). The CDR3 covers 17 residues. The CDR3 DNA follows: TGTGCCAGTAGTGTCAACAGGGGTAAAAAAAGCAATCAGCCCCAGCATTTT. Protein sequence: CASSVNRGKKSNQPQHF.

This chain joins TRBV29-1 and TRBJ1-2; TRBD1 aligns across 7 bases. The CDR3 is 12 amino acids. The J segment lost 8 bases and the V segment lost 4 bases, leaving 7 bases of the junction unmatched. Looked up from germline, CDR1 is SQVTM and CDR2 is ANQGSEA. The CDR3 nucleotides are TGCAGCGTTGGACAGGGTCGGGGGGGCTACACCTTC. The encoded protein is CSVGQGRGGYTF.

V gene TRBV6-5 combines with J gene TRBJ1-2; D possibly corresponds to TRBD1 (5 bases). Germline values: CDR1 MNHEY, CDR2 SVGAGI. V lost 2 bases and J 4 bases, leaving 11 bases between the germline ends. The CDR3 is 14 residues long. This chain's CDR3 is CASSYDDRAYGYTF. The CDR3 bases are TGTGCCAGCAGTTACGATGACAGAGCCTATGGCTACACCTTC.

The chain is built from TRBV5-1 and TRBJ2-1, with no clear D. Trimming left V 0 bases short and J 4 bases short, with 5 bases between. Germline CDR1 SGHRS, CDR2 YFSETQ. This CDR3 comprises 13 residues. The CDR3 bases are TGCGCCAGCAGCTTGGTGCGGTACAATGAGCAGTTCTTC. Translating it yields CASSLVRYNEQFF.

The V and J genes are TRBV6-5 and TRBJ2-1; weak D call: TRBD1 (5 bases). The ends were cut back, 3 bases at V and 7 bases at J, with 16 bases in the middle. The CDR3 extends over 15 amino acids. Germline values: CDR1 MNHEY, CDR2 SVGAGI. The CDR3 bases are TGTGCCAGCAGTTATGATCCGACAGTGTCGAATGAGCAGTTCTTC. Translation gives CASSYDPTVSNEQFF.

The chain carries TRBV11-2 and TRBJ2-7; TRBD2 agrees at 8 bases. The length of the CDR3 is 15 residues. V shed 5 bases, J shed 4 bases, and the junction held 10 bases outside the gene matches. Germline V gene data show CDR1 as SGHAT and CDR2 as FQNNGV. CDR3 region: CASSPRGGLIYEQYF. In DNA, the CDR3 is TGTGCCAGCAGCCCCCGGGGGGGCTTGATATACGAGCAGTACTTC.

The chain links TRBV5-4 to TRBJ2-2; possible D gene TRBD2, 6 bases. Looked up from germline, CDR1 is SGHNT and CDR2 is YYREEE (reference sequence). This CDR3 has 14 amino acids. Trimming cost V 2 bases and J 8 bases, with 13 bases left between them. CDR3 sequence: CASSFDVAGGELFF. The CDR3 region has the DNA TGTGCCAGCAGCTTTGACGTCGCGGGGGGGGAGCTGTTTTTT.

This clone appeared a single time. The rearrangement links TRBV2 to TRBJ2-2; D possibly corresponds to TRBD1 (5 bases). The CDR3 is 13 amino acids. Germline lookup yields CDR1 SNHLY and CDR2 FYNNEI. The V end lost 9 bases, the J end lost 7 bases, and 15 bases lay between the germline ends. CDR3 protein: CARSPGLGGELFF. The CDR3, as DNA: TGTGCCAGGAGCCCAGGGTTGGGCGGGGAGCTGTTTTTT. The whole variable domain, remainder taken from reference TRBV2 and TRBJ2-2, is EPEVTQTPSHQVTQMGQEVILRCVPISNHLYFYWYRQILGQKVEFLVSFYNNEISEKSEIFDDQFSVERPDGSNFTLKIRSTKLEDSAMYFCARSPGLGGELFFGEGSRLTVL.

The rearrangement links TRBV5-1 to TRBJ1-3, with D tentatively TRBD1 (5 bases). V was shortened by 4 bases and J by 0 bases, with 8 bases between the two germline ends. Per germline, CDR1 SGHRS and CDR2 YFSETQ. This CDR3 has 14 amino acids. The CDR3 coding sequence is TGCGCCAGCAGCGGGGGGAACTCTGGAAACACCATATATTTT. Protein product: CASSGGNSGNTIYF. Combining the CDR3 with reference TRBV5-1 and TRBJ1-3 gives the whole variable domain KAGVTQTPRYLIKTRGQQVTLSCSPISGHRSVSWYQQTPGQGLQFLFEYFSETQRNKGNFPGRFSGRQFSNSRSEMNVSTLELGDSALYLCASSGGNSGNTIYFGEGSWLTVV.

This clone has a single count. The chain carries TRBV7-3 and TRBJ2-5; 7 positions match TRBD1. The CDR3 loop spans 13 amino acids. V gave up 5 bases and J gave up 2 bases; unmatched junction bases: 2. The germline gives CDR1 SGHTA, CDR2 FQGTGA. CDR3 DNA sequence: TGTGCCAGCAGCGAACAGGGGCAAGAGACCCAGTACTTC. Its protein is CASSEQGQETQYF.